This TCR beta chain was obtained from a study of blood T cell repertoires in COVID-19. Study in general: Acute-phase and convalescent COVID-19 samples originated in the United States, Italy and Spain. Sources were T cells, B-cell-depleted T cells, or PBMCs; the material itself was cDNA or gDNA.

Per the authors' pipeline: Reference gene primer amplification in the assay estimated nucleated cell counts. Libraries were prepared by immunoSEQ multiplex PCR; TCRdb keeps only in-frame clonotypes and omits some of them. V and J calls and clone size are those listed in that table; D and trimming were worked out from the DNA. This table holds 190,000 or so clones, around 87% found once. V dropped 7 bases and J dropped 2; count of bases not matched to a gene: 9. Germline-derived CDR1 and CDR2 are LGHNT and FRNRAP. The CDR3 extends over 17 amino acids. The origin of this receptor is a man aged 35 to 55 with active or convalescent COVID-19. Sequenced material: peripheral blood. This chain links TRBV12-5 with TRBJ2-1; 12 nucleotides line up with TRBD2. CDR3 residues: CASAPRLAGAPYNEQFF. Here the CDR3 DNA reads TGTGCTAGTGCCCCGAGACTAGCGGGGGCCCCCTACAATGAGCAGTTCTTC.